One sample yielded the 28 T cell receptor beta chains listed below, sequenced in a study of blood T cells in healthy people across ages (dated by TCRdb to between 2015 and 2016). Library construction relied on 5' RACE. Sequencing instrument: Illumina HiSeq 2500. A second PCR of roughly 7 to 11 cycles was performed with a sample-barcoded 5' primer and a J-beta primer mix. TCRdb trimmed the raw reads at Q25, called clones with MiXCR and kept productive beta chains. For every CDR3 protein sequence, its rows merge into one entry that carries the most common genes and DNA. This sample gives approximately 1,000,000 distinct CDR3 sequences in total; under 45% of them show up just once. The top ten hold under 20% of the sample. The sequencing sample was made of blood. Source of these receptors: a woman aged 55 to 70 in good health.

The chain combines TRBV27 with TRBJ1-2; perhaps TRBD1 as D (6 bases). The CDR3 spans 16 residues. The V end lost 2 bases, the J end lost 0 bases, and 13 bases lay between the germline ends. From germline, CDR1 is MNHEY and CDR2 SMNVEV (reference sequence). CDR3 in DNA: TGTGCCAGCAGTTTAAATCCGGGACAAGCTAACTATGGCTACACCTTC. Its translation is CASSLNPGQANYGYTF.

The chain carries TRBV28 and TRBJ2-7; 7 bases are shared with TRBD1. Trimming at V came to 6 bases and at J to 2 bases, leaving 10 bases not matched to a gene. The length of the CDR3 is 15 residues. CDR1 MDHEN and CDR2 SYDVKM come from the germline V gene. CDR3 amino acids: CASRQTGRKTYEQYF. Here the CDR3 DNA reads TGTGCCAGCAGACAGACAGGGCGGAAAACCTACGAGCAGTACTTC.

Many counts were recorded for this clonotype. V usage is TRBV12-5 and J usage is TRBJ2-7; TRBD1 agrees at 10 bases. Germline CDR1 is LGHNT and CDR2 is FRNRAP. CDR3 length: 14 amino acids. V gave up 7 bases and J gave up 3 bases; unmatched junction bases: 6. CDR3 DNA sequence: TGTGCTAGTGCCCCCGGGACAGGGGACTACGAGCAGTACTTC. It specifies CASAPGTGDYEQYF.

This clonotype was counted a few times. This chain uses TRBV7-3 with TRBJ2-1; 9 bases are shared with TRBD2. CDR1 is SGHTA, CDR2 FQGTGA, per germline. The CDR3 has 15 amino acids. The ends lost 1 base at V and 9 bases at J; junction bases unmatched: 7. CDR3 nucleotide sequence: TGTGCCAGCAGCTTAAGAGGCGGGAGGGCTTTTGAGCAGTTCTTC. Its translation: CASSLRGGRAFEQFF.

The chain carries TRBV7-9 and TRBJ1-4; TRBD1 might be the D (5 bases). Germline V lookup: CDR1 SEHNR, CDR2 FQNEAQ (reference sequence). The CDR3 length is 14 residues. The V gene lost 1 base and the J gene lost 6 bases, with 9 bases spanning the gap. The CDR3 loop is CASSLDRGDEKLFF. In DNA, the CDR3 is TGTGCCAGCAGCTTAGATAGGGGTGATGAAAAACTGTTTTTT.

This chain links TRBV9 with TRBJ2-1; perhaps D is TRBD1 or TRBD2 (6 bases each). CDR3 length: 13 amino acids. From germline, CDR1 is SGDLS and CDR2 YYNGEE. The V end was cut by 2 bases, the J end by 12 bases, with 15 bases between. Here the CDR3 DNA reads TGTGCCAGCAGCGTCAGAGAAGGGGGAGGGCAGTTCTTC. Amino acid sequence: CASSVREGGGQFF.

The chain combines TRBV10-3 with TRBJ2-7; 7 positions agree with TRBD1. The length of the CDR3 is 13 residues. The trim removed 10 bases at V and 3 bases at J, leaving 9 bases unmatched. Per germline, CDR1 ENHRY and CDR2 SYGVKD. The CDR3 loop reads CATQTGSGYEQYF. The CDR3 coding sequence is TGTGCCACCCAGACAGGGTCAGGCTACGAGCAGTACTTC.

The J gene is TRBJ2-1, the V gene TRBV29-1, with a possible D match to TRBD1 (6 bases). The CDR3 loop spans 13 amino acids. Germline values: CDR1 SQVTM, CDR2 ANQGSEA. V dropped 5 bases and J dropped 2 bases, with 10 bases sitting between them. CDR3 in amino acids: CSVTDSAYNEQFF. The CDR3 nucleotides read TGCAGCGTTACGGACAGTGCCTACAATGAGCAGTTCTTC.

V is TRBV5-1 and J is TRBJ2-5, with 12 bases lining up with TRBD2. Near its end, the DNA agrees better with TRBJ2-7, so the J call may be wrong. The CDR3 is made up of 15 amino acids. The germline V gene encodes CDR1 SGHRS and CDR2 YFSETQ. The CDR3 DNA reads TGCGCCAGCAGCCCAAAGACTAGCGGGAGTTGCGAGCAGTACTTC. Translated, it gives CASSPKTSGSCEQYF.

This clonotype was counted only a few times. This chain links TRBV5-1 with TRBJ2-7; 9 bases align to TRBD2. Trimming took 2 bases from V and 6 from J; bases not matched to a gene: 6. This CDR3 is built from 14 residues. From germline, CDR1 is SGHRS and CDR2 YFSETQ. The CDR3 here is CASSFAGGPGEQYF. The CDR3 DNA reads TGCGCCAGCAGCTTCGCGGGAGGGCCGGGCGAGCAGTACTTC.

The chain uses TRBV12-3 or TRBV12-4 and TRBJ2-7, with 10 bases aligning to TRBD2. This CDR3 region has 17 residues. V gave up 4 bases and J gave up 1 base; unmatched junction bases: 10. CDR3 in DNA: TGTGCCAGCAGTTCCTTCGGACTAGCGGATTATTCCTACGAGCAGTACTTC. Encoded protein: CASSSFGLADYSYEQYF.

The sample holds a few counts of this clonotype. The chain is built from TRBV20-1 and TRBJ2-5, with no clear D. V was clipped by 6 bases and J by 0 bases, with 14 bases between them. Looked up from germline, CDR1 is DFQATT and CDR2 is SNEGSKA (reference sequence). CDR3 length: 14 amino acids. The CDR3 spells CSARRYQYQETQYF. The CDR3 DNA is TGCAGTGCCAGACGTTATCAGTACCAAGAGACCCAGTACTTC.

CDR3 nucleotide sequence: TGCAGCGTTTCACCGGGGCCGAAGCAGTTCTTC. Amino acid sequence: CSVSPGPKQFF. The chain couples TRBV29-1 to TRBJ2-1, with D possibly being TRBD1 or TRBD2 (5 bases each). This CDR3 spans 11 amino acids. Trimming took 5 bases from V and 11 from J, leaving 13 bases between them. Germline assignment: CDR1 SQVTM and CDR2 ANQGSEA.

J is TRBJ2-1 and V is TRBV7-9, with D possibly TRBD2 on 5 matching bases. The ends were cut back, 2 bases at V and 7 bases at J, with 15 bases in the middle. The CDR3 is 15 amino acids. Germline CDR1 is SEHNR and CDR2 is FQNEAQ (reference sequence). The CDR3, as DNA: TGTGCCAGCAGCTTATTCAGCGCAGGCGGGAATGAGCAGTTCTTC. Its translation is CASSLFSAGGNEQFF.

The CDR3 DNA follows: TGTGCCACCAGCCCCCCCAGCTCCTACGAGCAGTACTTC. This translates into CATSPPSSYEQYF. The V call is TRBV15, the J call TRBJ2-7; D unresolved. The CDR3 length is 13 residues. V was clipped by 5 bases and J by 0 bases, with 8 bases between them. Germline lookup yields CDR1 LNHNV and CDR2 YYDKDF (reference sequence).

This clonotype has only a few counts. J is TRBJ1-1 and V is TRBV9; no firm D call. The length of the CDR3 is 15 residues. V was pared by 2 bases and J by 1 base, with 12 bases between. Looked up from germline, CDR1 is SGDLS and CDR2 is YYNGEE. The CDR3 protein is CASSVGAGPNTEAFF. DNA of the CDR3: TGTGCCAGCAGCGTGGGAGCCGGGCCGAACACTGAAGCTTTCTTT.

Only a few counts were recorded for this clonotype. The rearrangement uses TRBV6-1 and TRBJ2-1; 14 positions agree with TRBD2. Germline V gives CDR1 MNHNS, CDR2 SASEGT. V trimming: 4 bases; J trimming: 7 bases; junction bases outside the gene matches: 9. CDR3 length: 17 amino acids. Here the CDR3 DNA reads TGTGCCAGCAGTGGGCGAATGGGACTAGCGGGAGTAAATGAGCAGTTCTTC. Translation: CASSGRMGLAGVNEQFF.

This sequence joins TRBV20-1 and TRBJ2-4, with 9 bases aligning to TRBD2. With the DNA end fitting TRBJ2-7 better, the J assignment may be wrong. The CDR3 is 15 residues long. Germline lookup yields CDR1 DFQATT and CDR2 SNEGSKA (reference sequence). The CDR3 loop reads CSAPRGASGIDEQYF. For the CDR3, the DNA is TGCAGTGCCCCAAGGGGGGCTAGCGGGATCGACGAGCAGTACTTC.

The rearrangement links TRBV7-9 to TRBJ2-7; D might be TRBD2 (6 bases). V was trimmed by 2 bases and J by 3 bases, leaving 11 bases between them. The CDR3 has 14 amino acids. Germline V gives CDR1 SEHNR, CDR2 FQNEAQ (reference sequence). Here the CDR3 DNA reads TGTGCCAGCAGCTTACCGGGACTCTTCTACGAGCAGTACTTC. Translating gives CASSLPGLFYEQYF. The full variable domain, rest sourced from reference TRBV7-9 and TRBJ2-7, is DTGVSQNPRHKITKRGQNVTFRCDPISEHNRLYWYRQTLGQGPEFLTYFQNEAQLEKSRLLSDRFSAERPKGSFSTLEIQRTEQGDSAMYLCASSLPGLFYEQYFGPGTRLTVT.

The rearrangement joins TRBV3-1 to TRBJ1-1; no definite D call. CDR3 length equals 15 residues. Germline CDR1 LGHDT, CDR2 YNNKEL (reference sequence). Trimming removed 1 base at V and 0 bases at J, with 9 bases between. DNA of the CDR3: TGTGCCAGCAGCCAAGCACCACCAATGAACACTGAAGCTTTCTTT. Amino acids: CASSQAPPMNTEAFF. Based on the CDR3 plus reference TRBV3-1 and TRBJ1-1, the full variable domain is DTAVSQTPKYLVTQMGNDKSIKCEQNLGHDTMYWYKQDSKKFLKIMFSYNNKELIINETVPNRFSPKSPDKAHLNLHINSLELGDSAVYFCASSQAPPMNTEAFFGQGTRLTVV.

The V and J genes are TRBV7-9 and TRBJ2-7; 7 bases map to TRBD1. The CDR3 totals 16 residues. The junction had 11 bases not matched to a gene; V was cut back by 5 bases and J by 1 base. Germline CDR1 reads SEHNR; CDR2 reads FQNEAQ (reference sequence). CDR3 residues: CASSIRQGPKSYEQYF. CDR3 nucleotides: TGTGCCAGCAGCATTCGACAGGGCCCCAAGTCCTACGAGCAGTACTTC.

The CDR3 DNA reads as TGCGCCAGCAGCTTGGAGGGGACAAGCCTCATGGGGCCGGGAGGGCCGAAGAATGAGCAGTTCTTC. Protein product: CASSLEGTSLMGPGGPKNEQFF. The chain recombines TRBV5-1 with TRBJ2-1; 8 bases line up with TRBD2. V shed 0 bases and J 7 bases; nucleotides not matched to a gene: 27. This CDR3 region has 22 residues. Germline loops: CDR1 SGHRS, CDR2 YFSETQ.

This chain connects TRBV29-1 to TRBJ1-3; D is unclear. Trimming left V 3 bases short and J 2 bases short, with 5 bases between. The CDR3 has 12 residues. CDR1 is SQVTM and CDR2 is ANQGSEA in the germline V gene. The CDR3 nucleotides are TGCAGCGTTGACAGTGCTGGAAACACCATATATTTT. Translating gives CSVDSAGNTIYF.

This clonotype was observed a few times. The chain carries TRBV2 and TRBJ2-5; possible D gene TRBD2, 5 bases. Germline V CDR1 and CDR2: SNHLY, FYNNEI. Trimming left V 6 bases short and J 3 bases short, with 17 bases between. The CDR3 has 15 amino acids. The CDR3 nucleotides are TGTGCCAGCAGCCTATCGGGGTTGAGCAAAGAGACCCAGTACTTC. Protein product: CASSLSGLSKETQYF.

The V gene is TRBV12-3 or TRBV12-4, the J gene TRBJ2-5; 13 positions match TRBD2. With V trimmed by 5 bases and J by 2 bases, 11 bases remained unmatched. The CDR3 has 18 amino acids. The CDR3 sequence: CASSRRVGTSGKQETQYF. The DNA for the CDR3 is TGTGCCAGCAGTAGAAGGGTAGGGACTAGCGGGAAACAAGAGACCCAGTACTTC.

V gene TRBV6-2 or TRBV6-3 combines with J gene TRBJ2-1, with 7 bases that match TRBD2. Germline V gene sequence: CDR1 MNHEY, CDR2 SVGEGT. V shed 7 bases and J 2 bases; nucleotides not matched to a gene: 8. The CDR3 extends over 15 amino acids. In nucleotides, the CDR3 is TGTGCCAGCACCCTTTACGGGGGGACCTACAATGAGCAGTTCTTC. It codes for CASTLYGGTYNEQFF.

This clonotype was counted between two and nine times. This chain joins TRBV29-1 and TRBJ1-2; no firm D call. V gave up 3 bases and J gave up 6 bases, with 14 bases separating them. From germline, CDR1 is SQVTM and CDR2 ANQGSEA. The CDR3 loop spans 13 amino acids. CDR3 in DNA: TGCAGCGTTGAGAGTGCCCTTGGAGATGGCTACACCTTC. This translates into CSVESALGDGYTF.

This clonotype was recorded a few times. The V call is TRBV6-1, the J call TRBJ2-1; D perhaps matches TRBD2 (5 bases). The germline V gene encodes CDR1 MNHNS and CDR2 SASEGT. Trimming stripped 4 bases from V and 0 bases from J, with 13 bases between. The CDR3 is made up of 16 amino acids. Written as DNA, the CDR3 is TGTGCCAGCAGTGTCGAGCGGATGCGCTCCTACAATGAGCAGTTCTTC. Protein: CASSVERMRSYNEQFF.